This TCR beta chain was sequenced during a study of T cell clones after liver transplantation. Study-wide results and caveats: A larger donor-reactive than third-party decline suggested partial antigen-specific deletion.

TCRdb's copy holds only in-frame clones and misses some; the assay was immunoSEQ multiplex PCR. The table has about 72,000 clones, under 95% seen once; the top ten hold less than 3.5%. Concerning this clone: Its target is not known.

This CDR3 region has 16 residues. Germline CDR1 is SGHRS and CDR2 is YFSETQ. V was cut by 1 base and J by 4 bases, with 15 bases left in between. The material was CD4+ T cells from blood, obtained before liver transplant. The genes are TRBV5-1 and TRBJ2-1, with D hard to call. The receptor's source is a human donor who received a liver transplant. CDR3 protein: CASSLTVSKRYNEQFF. The DNA for the CDR3 is TGCGCCAGCAGCTTGACAGTTTCCAAACGATACAATGAGCAGTTCTTC.